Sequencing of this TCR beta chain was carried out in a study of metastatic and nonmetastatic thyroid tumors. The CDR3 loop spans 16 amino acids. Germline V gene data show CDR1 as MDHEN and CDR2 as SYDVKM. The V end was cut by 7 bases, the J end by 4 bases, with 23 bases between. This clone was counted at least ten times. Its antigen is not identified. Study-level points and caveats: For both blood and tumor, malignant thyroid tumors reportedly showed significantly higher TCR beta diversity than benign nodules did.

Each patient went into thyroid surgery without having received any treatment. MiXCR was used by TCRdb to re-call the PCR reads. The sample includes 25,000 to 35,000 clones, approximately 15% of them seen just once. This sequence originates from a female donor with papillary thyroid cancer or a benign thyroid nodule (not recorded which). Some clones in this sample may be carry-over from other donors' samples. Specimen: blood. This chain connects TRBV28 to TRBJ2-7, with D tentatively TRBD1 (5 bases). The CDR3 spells CASTPTSWGERYEQYF. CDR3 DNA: TGTGCCAGCACACCAACCTCTTGGGGCGAGAGATACGAGCAGTACTTC.